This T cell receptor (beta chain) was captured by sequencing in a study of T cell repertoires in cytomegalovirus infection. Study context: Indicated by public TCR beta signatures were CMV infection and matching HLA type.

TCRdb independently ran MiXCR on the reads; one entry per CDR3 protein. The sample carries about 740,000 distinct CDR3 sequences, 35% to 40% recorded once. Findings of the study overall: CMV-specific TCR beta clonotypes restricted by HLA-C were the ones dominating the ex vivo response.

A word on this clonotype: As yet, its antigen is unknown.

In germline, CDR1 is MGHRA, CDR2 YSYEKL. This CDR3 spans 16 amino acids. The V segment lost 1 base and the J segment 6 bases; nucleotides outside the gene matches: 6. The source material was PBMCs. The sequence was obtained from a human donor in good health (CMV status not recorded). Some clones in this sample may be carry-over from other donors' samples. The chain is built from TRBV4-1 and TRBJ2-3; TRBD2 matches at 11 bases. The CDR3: CASSQALLAGADTQYF. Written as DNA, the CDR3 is TGCGCCAGCAGCCAAGCATTACTAGCGGGAGCGGATACGCAGTATTTT.